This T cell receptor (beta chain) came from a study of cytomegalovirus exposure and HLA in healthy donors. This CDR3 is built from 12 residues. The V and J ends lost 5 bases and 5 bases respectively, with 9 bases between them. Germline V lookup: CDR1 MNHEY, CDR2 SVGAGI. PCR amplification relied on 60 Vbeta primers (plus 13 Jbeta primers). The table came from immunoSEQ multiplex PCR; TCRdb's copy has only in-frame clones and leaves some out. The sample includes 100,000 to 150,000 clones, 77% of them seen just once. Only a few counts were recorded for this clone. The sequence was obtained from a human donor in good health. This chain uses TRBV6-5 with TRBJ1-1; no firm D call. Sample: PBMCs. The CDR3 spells CASSPPGTEAFF. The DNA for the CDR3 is TGTGCCAGCAGTCCCCCCGGGACTGAAGCTTTCTTT.